The 31 T cell receptor beta chains presented below share a single source sample, sequenced in a study of shared clonotypes between healthy human individuals. Clones were sequenced by immunoSEQ multiplex PCR, and TCRdb holds only the in-frame ones, with some missing. This table has some 690,000 clones, less than 95% appearing once. Sequencing input: memory CD8+ T cells from PBMCs. As for subset: CD45RO+ cells pooled with CCR7-negative TemRA cells. Receptor source: a man aged 18 to 29 in good health. Some clones in this sample may be carry-over from other donors' samples.

The rearrangement uses TRBV4-1 and TRBJ1-1, with D hard to call. The CDR3 consists of 14 residues. Germline V gene sequence: CDR1 MGHRA, CDR2 YSYEKL. Trimming removed 2 bases at V and 1 base at J, with 8 bases between. This CDR3 reads CASSQSGKNTEAFF. CDR3 coding DNA: TGCGCCAGCAGCCAAAGCGGCAAGAACACTGAAGCTTTCTTT.

This rearrangement joins TRBV4-1 to TRBJ2-1; TRBD1 matches 10 bases. The junction had 4 bases not matched to a gene; V was cut back by 0 bases and J by 2 bases. CDR3 length: 17 amino acids. Germline values: CDR1 MGHRA, CDR2 YSYEKL. CDR3 bases: TGCGCCAGCAGCCAAGATGGGGGACAGGGGCCCTACAATGAGCAGTTCTTC. It codes for CASSQDGGQGPYNEQFF.

The sample holds one count of this clone. In DNA form, the CDR3 reads TGTGCCAGTAGTATAGATGGAGTAGCGGGAGCGGGTGAGCAGTTCTTC. It encodes CASSIDGVAGAGEQFF. V gene TRBV19 combines with J gene TRBJ2-1, with 9 positions matching TRBD2. In germline, CDR1 is LNHDA, CDR2 SQIVND (reference sequence). The CDR3 is 16 amino acids. J lost 9 bases, V lost 0 bases, and 9 bases had no gene match.

The chain uses TRBV7-9 and TRBJ1-1; D is possibly TRBD1 (5 bases). Germline CDR1 SEHNR, CDR2 FQNEAQ (reference sequence). The CDR3 has 13 residues. V lost 6 bases, J lost 5 bases, and 13 bases lay in between. The CDR3: CASSPGGATEAFF. The CDR3 DNA sequence: TGTGCCAGCAGTCCCGGCGGGGCTACTGAAGCTTTCTTT.

This sequence joins TRBV6-6 and TRBJ1-1; a weak D match, TRBD1 (6 bases). The V end was cut by 0 bases, the J end by 4 bases, with 15 bases between. The CDR3 consists of 16 residues. Germline CDR1 and CDR2: MNHNY and SVGAGI (reference sequence). Here the CDR3 reads CASSYSRGVGGTEAFF. CDR3 nucleotide sequence: TGTGCCAGCAGTTACTCGAGGGGGGTAGGGGGCACTGAAGCTTTCTTT.

V gene TRBV7-9 combines with J gene TRBJ1-2; unclear D gene. The CDR3 consists of 15 residues. The germline V gene has CDR1 SEHNR and CDR2 FQNEAQ (reference sequence). Trimming pared 5 bases from V and 4 bases from J, leaving 17 bases between. CDR3 nucleotides: TGTGCCAGCAGCCTCCGGGAAAATAGGGCCTATGGCTACACCTTC. Translation gives CASSLRENRAYGYTF.

The rearrangement joins TRBV19 to TRBJ1-2, with a tentative D call TRBD1 (5 bases). The CDR3 contains 16 residues. V shed 3 bases and J shed 2 bases, with 16 bases lying between them. Per the germline V gene, CDR1 is LNHDA and CDR2 is SQIVND (reference sequence). CDR3 in DNA: TGTGCCAGTAGTATTTCGCCTTGGGGCGGAAACTATGGCTACACCTTC. This sequence encodes CASSISPWGGNYGYTF.

This chain links TRBV4-3 with TRBJ2-7, with 7 bases that match TRBD2. Trimming took 3 bases from V and 0 from J; bases not matched to a gene: 11. Looked up from germline, CDR1 is LGHNA and CDR2 is YSLEER. The CDR3 loop spans 17 amino acids. The CDR3 DNA reads TGCGCCAGCAGCCAGAGAGGCGCGGGACTAACCTCCTACGAGCAGTACTTC. It specifies CASSQRGAGLTSYEQYF.

As to this clone: The same CDR3 can be traced to other DNA sequences in this sample. The chain uses TRBV27 and TRBJ1-5; perhaps TRBD1 as D (5 bases). The V end was cut by 4 bases, the J end by 0 bases, with 7 bases between. This CDR3 has 14 residues. The germline CDR1 and CDR2 sequences are MNHEY and SMNVEV (reference sequence). CDR3 protein: CASSWGSSNQPQHF. The CDR3 coding sequence is TGTGCCAGCAGTTGGGGGAGTAGCAATCAGCCCCAGCATTTT.

The gene calls are TRBV6-5 and TRBJ1-1; D unclear. The CDR3 runs 12 residues. Germline V gene sequence: CDR1 MNHEY, CDR2 SVGAGI. Trimming pared 6 bases from V and 11 bases from J, leaving 16 bases between. The CDR3 coding sequence is TGTGCCAGCAGCACGACAACACGTCTGGCTTTCTTT. It specifies CASSTTTRLAFF.

The V and J genes are TRBV27 and TRBJ2-7; D is ambiguous. The CDR3 extends over 13 amino acids. Trimming took off 2 bases at V and 3 bases at J, with 8 bases between the two ends. Germline CDR1 is MNHEY and CDR2 is SMNVEV (reference sequence). The DNA for the CDR3 is TGTGCCAGCAGTTTAGGGGTCCTCTACGAGCAGTACTTC. It is translated as CASSLGVLYEQYF.

This clone has only a few counts. Distinct nucleotide sequences in the sample also encode this CDR3. This chain connects TRBV5-4 to TRBJ2-1; D gene uncertain. Germline CDR1 SGHNT, CDR2 YYREEE (reference sequence). The V and J ends lost 2 bases and 4 bases respectively, with 7 bases between them. This CDR3 is built from 13 residues. The CDR3 sequence: CASSLRAYNEQFF. DNA of the CDR3: TGTGCCAGCAGCTTACGGGCATACAATGAGCAGTTCTTC.

The rearrangement links TRBV4-2 to TRBJ2-3, with 13 bases aligning to TRBD2. This CDR3 comprises 16 residues. J gave up 4 bases and V 4 bases, and 5 bases lay outside the gene matches. Germline CDR1 reads LGHNA; CDR2 reads YNFKEQ. CDR3 in DNA: TGTGCCAGCAGCCCAGCTACTAGCGGGGGGGCAGATACGCAGTATTTT. Amino acids: CASSPATSGGADTQYF.

This chain uses TRBV4-1 with TRBJ2-5, with 7 bases fitting TRBD1. V was clipped by 0 bases and J by 5 bases; unmatched bases: 6. Germline-derived CDR1 and CDR2 are MGHRA and YSYEKL. This CDR3 comprises 15 residues. CDR3 amino acids: CASSQDGTVRETQYF. The CDR3 bases are TGCGCCAGCAGCCAAGATGGGACAGTCAGGGAGACCCAGTACTTC.

The chain carries TRBV6-5 and TRBJ2-6; no firm D call. The CDR3 totals 15 residues. Germline V gene lookup returns CDR1 MNHEY and CDR2 SVGAGI. V was trimmed by 6 bases and J by 4 bases, leaving 13 bases between them. CDR3 sequence: CASSLASEGANVLTF. The DNA of the CDR3 is TGTGCCAGCAGCTTGGCCTCAGAAGGGGCCAACGTCCTGACTTTC.

As to this clone: One base separates it from a far larger clone, so it is likely a read error. The same CDR3 arises from other DNA sequences in this sample as well. The rearrangement links TRBV7-9 to TRBJ1-1; 7 bases fit TRBD1. The CDR3 is made up of 16 amino acids. Germline V gene data show CDR1 as SEHNR and CDR2 as FQNEAQ (reference sequence). The ends lost 5 bases at V and 1 base at J; junction bases unmatched: 10. CDR3 protein: CASSQDRARANTEAFF. DNA of the CDR3: TGTGCCAGCAGCCAAGACAGGGCCCGAGCGAACACTGAAGCTTTCTTT. Based on the CDR3 plus reference TRBV7-9 and TRBJ1-1, the full variable domain is DTGVSQNPRHKITKRGQNVTFRCDPISEHNRLYWYRQTLGQGPEFLTYFQNEAQLEKSRLLSDRFSAERPKGSFSTLEIQRTEQGDSAMYLCASSQDRARANTEAFFGQGTRLTVV.

This chain connects TRBV5-1 to TRBJ2-1; TRBD2 matches 14 bases. CDR3 length: 17 amino acids. Germline CDR1 is SGHRS and CDR2 is YFSETQ. V was clipped by 4 bases and J by 6 bases; unmatched bases: 9. CDR3 in DNA: TGCGCCAGCAGCATCGGACTAGCGGGAGGACGGCTCAATGAGCAGTTCTTC. Its protein is CASSIGLAGGRLNEQFF. The full variable domain, completed using reference TRBV5-1 and TRBJ2-1, is KAGVTQTPRYLIKTRGQQVTLSCSPISGHRSVSWYQQTPGQGLQFLFEYFSETQRNKGNFPGRFSGRQFSNSRSEMNVSTLELGDSALYLCASSIGLAGGRLNEQFFGPGTRLTVL.

This clone was recorded once. The CDR3 reads CASSPGLAGAYEQYF. CDR3 coding DNA: TGTGCCAGCAGCCCCGGACTAGCGGGAGCCTACGAGCAGTACTTC. The V and J genes are TRBV13 and TRBJ2-7; 13 bases are a match to TRBD2. Germline assignment: CDR1 PRHDT and CDR2 FYEKMQ (reference sequence). The CDR3 has 15 amino acids. The ends lost 5 bases at V and 2 bases at J; junction bases unmatched: 3.

Notes on this clone: The sample holds other DNA sequences that translate to the same CDR3. The rearrangement uses TRBV5-1 and TRBJ2-7, with D possibly being TRBD1 or TRBD2 (6 bases each). From germline, CDR1 is SGHRS and CDR2 YFSETQ. With 4 bases removed from V and 3 bases from J, the gap between germline ends came to 11 bases. The CDR3 runs to 13 residues. The CDR3 nucleotides read TGCGCCAGCAGCACAGGGACTCTCTACGAGCAGTACTTC. Protein: CASSTGTLYEQYF.

The DNA for the CDR3 is TGTGCCAGCAGACGACCGCGAGGGGGCGTATTATCTGGAAACACCATATATTTT. Its translation is CASRRPRGGVLSGNTIYF. V is TRBV28 and J is TRBJ1-3, with 7 positions matching TRBD1. Germline values: CDR1 MDHEN, CDR2 SYDVKM. V gave up 6 bases and J gave up 1 base; unmatched junction bases: 15. The CDR3 is 18 amino acids.

The genes are TRBV18 and TRBJ1-1; D is unclear. Germline V gives CDR1 KGHSH, CDR2 LQKENI. Deletions cut 0 bases from V and 3 bases from J, with 5 bases between. The CDR3 length is 13 residues. CDR3 sequence (DNA): TGTGCCAGCTCACCACCGGAGGACACTGAAGCTTTCTTT. Translated, it gives CASSPPEDTEAFF.

V usage is TRBV28 and J usage is TRBJ1-1; D not certain. The CDR3 is 15 residues long. Germline V gives CDR1 MDHEN, CDR2 SYDVKM. The V end lost 3 bases, the J end lost 6 bases, and 17 bases lay between the germline ends. CDR3 sequence (DNA): TGTGCCAGCAGTTTCCTTTTAGGTACGGCCGCTGAAGCTTTCTTT. Translation gives CASSFLLGTAAEAFF.

V gene TRBV19 combines with J gene TRBJ1-2; D gene uncertain. The CDR3 contains 16 residues. V shed 7 bases and J shed 1 base, with 19 bases lying between them. Germline CDR1 LNHDA, CDR2 SQIVND (reference sequence). The CDR3 sequence: CASTPRGRGVNYGYTF. The CDR3 nucleotides are TGTGCCAGTACCCCCAGAGGGCGGGGAGTTAACTATGGCTACACCTTC.

The chain uses TRBV19 and TRBJ2-5; 9 bases are a match to TRBD2. This CDR3 spans 15 amino acids. Germline V lookup: CDR1 LNHDA, CDR2 SQIVND (reference sequence). The ends lost 3 bases at V and 4 bases at J; junction bases unmatched: 6. The CDR3 DNA reads TGTGCCAGTAGTATTGCGGGAGGGGAGGCAGAGACCCAGTACTTC. Amino acid sequence: CASSIAGGEAETQYF.

This CDR3 is CASSLVLAEIGELFF. The CDR3 nucleotides are TGTGCCAGCAGCTTAGTGCTAGCGGAAATCGGGGAGCTGTTTTTT. This sequence joins TRBV7-9 and TRBJ2-2; the match to TRBD2 covers 7 bases. Germline values: CDR1 SEHNR, CDR2 FQNEAQ (reference sequence). Germline trimming cut 1 base from V and 7 bases from J; bases unmatched to any gene: 6. This CDR3 comprises 15 residues.

The chain has TRBV6-5 and TRBJ2-4; D is perhaps TRBD2 (6 bases). The CDR3 totals 14 residues. Deletions cut 7 bases from V and 12 bases from J, with 22 bases between. Germline loops: CDR1 MNHEY, CDR2 SVGAGI. The CDR3 spells CASTVIGGCRPQYF. The CDR3 DNA reads as TGTGCCAGCACCGTGATCGGGGGTTGCAGACCTCAGTACTTC.

The J gene is TRBJ2-1, the V gene TRBV11-2; 9 bases are shared with TRBD1. CDR1 is SGHAT, CDR2 FQNNGV, per germline. The J segment lost 6 bases and the V segment lost 4 bases, leaving 7 bases of the junction unmatched. CDR3 size: 15 residues. DNA of the CDR3: TGTGCCAGCAGCTACCGGGACAGGGAAATCAATGAGCAGTTCTTC. This codes for CASSYRDREINEQFF.

This clone was observed a single time. The chain links TRBV7-9 to TRBJ2-1; 9 bases match TRBD1. The V and J ends lost 5 bases and 5 bases, in that order; junction bases with no gene match: 7. Germline V gene lookup returns CDR1 SEHNR and CDR2 FQNEAQ (reference sequence). The CDR3 consists of 15 residues. The CDR3 DNA reads TGTGCCAGCAGCAAGTGGACAGGGGAAGACAATGAGCAGTTCTTC. This gives the protein CASSKWTGEDNEQFF.

The chain joins TRBV12-5 to TRBJ2-7; 10 bases map to TRBD1. Trimming removed 4 bases from V and 4 bases from J; junction bases left unmatched: 7. This CDR3 is built from 15 residues. Germline loops: CDR1 LGHNT, CDR2 FRNRAP. The DNA of the CDR3 is TGTGCTAGTGGTTCTCTGACAGGGGGCGGGTACGAGCAGTACTTC. It specifies CASGSLTGGGYEQYF.

The chain recombines TRBV4-3 with TRBJ2-2; no reliable D call. V shed 2 bases and J shed 7 bases, with 17 bases lying between them. There are 16 residues in the CDR3. Germline-derived CDR1 and CDR2 are LGHNA and YSLEER. The CDR3 region has the DNA TGCGCCAGCAGCCAATCGTTTGGCCTGCGGAACGGGGAGCTGTTTTTT. It translates to CASSQSFGLRNGELFF.

This clone is a singleton in its sample. The V call is TRBV9, the J call TRBJ2-7; D gene unclear. CDR1 SGDLS and CDR2 YYNGEE come from the germline V gene. This CDR3 region has 12 residues. Trimming shortened V by 3 bases and J by 6 bases, and 10 bases separated the two germline ends. In nucleotides, the CDR3 is TGTGCCAGCAGCGGTGGAACCCCCGAGCAGTACTTC. Protein sequence: CASSGGTPEQYF.